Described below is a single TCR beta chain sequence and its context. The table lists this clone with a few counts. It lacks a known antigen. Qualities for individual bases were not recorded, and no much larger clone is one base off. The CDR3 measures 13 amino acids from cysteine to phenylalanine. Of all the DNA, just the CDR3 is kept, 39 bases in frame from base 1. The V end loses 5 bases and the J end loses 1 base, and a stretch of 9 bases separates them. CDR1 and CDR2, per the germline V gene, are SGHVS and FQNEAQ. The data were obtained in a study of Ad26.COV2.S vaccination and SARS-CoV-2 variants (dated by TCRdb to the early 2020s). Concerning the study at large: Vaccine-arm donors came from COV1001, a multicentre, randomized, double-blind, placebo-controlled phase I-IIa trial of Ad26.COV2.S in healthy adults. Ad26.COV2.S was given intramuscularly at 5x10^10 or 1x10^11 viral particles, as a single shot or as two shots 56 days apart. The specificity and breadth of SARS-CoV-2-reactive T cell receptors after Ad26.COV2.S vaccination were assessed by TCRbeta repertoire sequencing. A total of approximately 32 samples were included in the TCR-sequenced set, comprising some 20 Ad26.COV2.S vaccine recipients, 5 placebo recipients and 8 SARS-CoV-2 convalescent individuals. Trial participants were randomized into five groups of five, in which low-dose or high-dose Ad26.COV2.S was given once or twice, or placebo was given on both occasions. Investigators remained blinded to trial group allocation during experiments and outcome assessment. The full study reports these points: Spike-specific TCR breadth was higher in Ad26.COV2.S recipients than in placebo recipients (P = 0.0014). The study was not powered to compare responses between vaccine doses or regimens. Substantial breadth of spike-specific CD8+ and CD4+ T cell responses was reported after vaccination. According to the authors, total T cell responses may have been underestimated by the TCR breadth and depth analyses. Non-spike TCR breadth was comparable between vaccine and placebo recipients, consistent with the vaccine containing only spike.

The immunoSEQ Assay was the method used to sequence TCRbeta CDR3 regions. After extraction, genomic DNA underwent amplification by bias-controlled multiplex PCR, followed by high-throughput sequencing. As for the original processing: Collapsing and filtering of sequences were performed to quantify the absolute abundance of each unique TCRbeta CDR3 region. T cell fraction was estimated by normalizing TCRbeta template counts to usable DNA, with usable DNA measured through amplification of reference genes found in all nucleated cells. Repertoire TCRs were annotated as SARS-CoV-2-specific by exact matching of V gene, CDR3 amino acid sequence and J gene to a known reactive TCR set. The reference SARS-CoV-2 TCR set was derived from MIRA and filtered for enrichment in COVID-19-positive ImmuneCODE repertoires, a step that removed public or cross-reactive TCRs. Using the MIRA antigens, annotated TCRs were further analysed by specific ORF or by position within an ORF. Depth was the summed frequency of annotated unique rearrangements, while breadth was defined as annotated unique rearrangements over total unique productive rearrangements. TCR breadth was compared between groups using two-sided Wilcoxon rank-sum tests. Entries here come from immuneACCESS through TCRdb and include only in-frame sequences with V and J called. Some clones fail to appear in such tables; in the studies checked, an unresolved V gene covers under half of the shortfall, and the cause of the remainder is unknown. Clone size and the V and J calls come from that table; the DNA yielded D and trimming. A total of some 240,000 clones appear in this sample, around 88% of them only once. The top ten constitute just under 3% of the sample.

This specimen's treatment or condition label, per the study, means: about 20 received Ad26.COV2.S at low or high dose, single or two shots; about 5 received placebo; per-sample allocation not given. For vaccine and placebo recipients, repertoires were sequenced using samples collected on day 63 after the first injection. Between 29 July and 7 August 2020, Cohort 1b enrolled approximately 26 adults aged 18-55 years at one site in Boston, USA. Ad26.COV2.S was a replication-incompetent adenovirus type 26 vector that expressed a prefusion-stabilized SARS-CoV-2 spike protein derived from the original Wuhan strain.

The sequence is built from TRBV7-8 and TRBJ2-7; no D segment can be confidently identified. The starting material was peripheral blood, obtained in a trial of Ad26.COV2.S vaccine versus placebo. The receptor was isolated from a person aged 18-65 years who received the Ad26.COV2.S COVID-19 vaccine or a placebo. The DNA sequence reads TGTGCCAGCAGCCCCAGGATTTCCTACGAGCAGTACTTC. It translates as CASSPRISYEQYF. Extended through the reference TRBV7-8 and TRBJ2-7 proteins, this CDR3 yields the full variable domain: GAGVSQSPRYKVAKRGQDVALRCDPISGHVSLFWYQQALGQGPEFLTYFQNEAQLDKSGLPSDRFFAERPEGSVSTLKIQRTQQEDSAVYLCASSPRISYEQYFGPGTRLTVT.